These 9 T cell receptor beta chains were all obtained from the same sample, sequenced in a study of blood T cell repertoires in COVID-19. Sequencing was performed with immunoSEQ multiplex PCR; in TCRdb, only in-frame clones are kept and a portion is missing. In the table there are about 170,000 clones, around four fifths of which are singletons. Sequencing was carried out using peripheral blood. The source of these receptors is a woman between 65 and 79 years old with COVID-19, enrolled during active disease.

This chain links TRBV2 with TRBJ2-6, with 10 bases aligning to TRBD2. CDR1 and CDR2 from the germline V gene are SNHLY and FYNNEI. J lost 0 bases, V lost 9 bases, and 5 bases had no gene match. The CDR3 spans 16 residues. CDR3 in amino acids: CASQTSGPSGANVLTF. The CDR3 bases are TGTGCCAGTCAGACTAGCGGGCCCTCTGGGGCCAACGTCCTGACTTTC.

The chain uses TRBV27 and TRBJ1-1; 9 bases match TRBD1. The CDR3 consists of 15 residues. The V gene end was trimmed by 1 base and the J gene end by 3 bases; junction bases not matched to a gene: 3. Germline V gene sequence: CDR1 MNHEY, CDR2 SMNVEV (reference sequence). In DNA form, the CDR3 reads TGTGCCAGCAGTTTATACGACAGGGGGGACACTGAAGCTTTCTTT. Protein sequence: CASSLYDRGDTEAFF.

The rearrangement joins TRBV11-2 to TRBJ1-1; possible D gene TRBD1, 6 bases. CDR1 is SGHAT and CDR2 is FQNNGV in the germline V gene. There are 14 residues in the CDR3. Trimming removed 4 bases at V and 4 bases at J, with 13 bases between. The CDR3 spells CASSSRAGATEAFF. The CDR3 nucleotides are TGTGCCAGCAGCTCAAGGGCGGGGGCCACTGAAGCTTTCTTT. The full variable domain, in which reference TRBV11-2 and TRBJ1-1 provide the parts outside the CDR3, is EAGVAQSPRYKIIEKRQSVAFWCNPISGHATLYWYQQILGQGPKLLIQFQNNGVVDDSQLPKDRFSAERLKGVDSTLKIQPAKLEDSAVYLCASSSRAGATEAFFGQGTRLTVV.

The CDR3 DNA is TGTGCCAGCAGCTTACAGCCGACTACCTTCTACAATGAGCAGTTCTTC. Translation: CASSLQPTTFYNEQFF. The J gene is TRBJ2-1, the V gene TRBV7-3, with a weak D call TRBD2 (5 bases). Germline V gene lookup returns CDR1 SGHTA and CDR2 FQGTGA. The CDR3 spans 16 residues. Trimming cost V 2 bases and J 3 bases, with 14 bases left between them.

V usage is TRBV5-1 and J usage is TRBJ2-1; TRBD2 agrees at 8 bases. This CDR3 spans 16 amino acids. V dropped 1 base and J dropped 8; count of bases not matched to a gene: 11. CDR1 is SGHRS, CDR2 YFSETQ, per germline. CDR3: CASSLRPGLVGHEQFF. CDR3 nucleotide sequence: TGCGCCAGCAGCTTGAGGCCGGGACTAGTAGGGCATGAGCAGTTCTTC. The full variable domain, with the rest looked up from reference TRBV5-1 and TRBJ2-1, is KAGVTQTPRYLIKTRGQQVTLSCSPISGHRSVSWYQQTPGQGLQFLFEYFSETQRNKGNFPGRFSGRQFSNSRSEMNVSTLELGDSALYLCASSLRPGLVGHEQFFGPGTRLTVL.

The chain combines TRBV7-3 with TRBJ2-3, with TRBD2 identical over 12 bases. V trimming: 5 bases; J trimming: 1 base; junction bases outside the gene matches: 7. CDR3 length equals 17 residues. CDR1 and CDR2 from the germline V gene are SGHTA and FQGTGA. DNA of the CDR3: TGTGCCAGCAGCCTTCTGAGACTAGCGGGGGGCACAGATACGCAGTATTTT. Protein: CASSLLRLAGGTDTQYF.

The rearrangement uses TRBV24-1 and TRBJ1-2, with D possibly being TRBD1 (6 bases). The V end was cut by 4 bases, the J end by 3 bases, with 8 bases between. Per germline, CDR1 KGHDR and CDR2 SFDVKD. CDR3 length: 13 amino acids. CDR3 DNA: TGTGCCACCAGTGAATCAGGGGACTATGGCTACACCTTC. Translating gives CATSESGDYGYTF.

The V gene is TRBV5-5, the J gene TRBJ2-7, with D maybe TRBD1 (6 bases). This CDR3 comprises 15 residues. Trimming took 0 bases from V and 1 from J, leaving 11 bases between them. Germline V gives CDR1 SGHKS, CDR2 YYEKEE (reference sequence). CDR3 bases: TGTGCCAGCAGCTTGGGAGGACAGTTTTCCTACGAGCAGTACGTC. This gives the protein CASSLGGQFSYEQYV.

A remark on this clone: This sample also contains other DNA sequences that code for the same CDR3. The gene calls are TRBV7-9 and TRBJ2-7, with 9 positions matching TRBD1. Germline values: CDR1 SEHNR, CDR2 FQNEAQ (reference sequence). The CDR3 runs to 13 residues. Trimming cost V 5 bases and J 4 bases; bases outside gene matches: 3. The CDR3 spells CASSPGQGYEQYF. The DNA of the CDR3 is TGTGCCAGCAGCCCGGGACAGGGTTACGAGCAGTACTTC.